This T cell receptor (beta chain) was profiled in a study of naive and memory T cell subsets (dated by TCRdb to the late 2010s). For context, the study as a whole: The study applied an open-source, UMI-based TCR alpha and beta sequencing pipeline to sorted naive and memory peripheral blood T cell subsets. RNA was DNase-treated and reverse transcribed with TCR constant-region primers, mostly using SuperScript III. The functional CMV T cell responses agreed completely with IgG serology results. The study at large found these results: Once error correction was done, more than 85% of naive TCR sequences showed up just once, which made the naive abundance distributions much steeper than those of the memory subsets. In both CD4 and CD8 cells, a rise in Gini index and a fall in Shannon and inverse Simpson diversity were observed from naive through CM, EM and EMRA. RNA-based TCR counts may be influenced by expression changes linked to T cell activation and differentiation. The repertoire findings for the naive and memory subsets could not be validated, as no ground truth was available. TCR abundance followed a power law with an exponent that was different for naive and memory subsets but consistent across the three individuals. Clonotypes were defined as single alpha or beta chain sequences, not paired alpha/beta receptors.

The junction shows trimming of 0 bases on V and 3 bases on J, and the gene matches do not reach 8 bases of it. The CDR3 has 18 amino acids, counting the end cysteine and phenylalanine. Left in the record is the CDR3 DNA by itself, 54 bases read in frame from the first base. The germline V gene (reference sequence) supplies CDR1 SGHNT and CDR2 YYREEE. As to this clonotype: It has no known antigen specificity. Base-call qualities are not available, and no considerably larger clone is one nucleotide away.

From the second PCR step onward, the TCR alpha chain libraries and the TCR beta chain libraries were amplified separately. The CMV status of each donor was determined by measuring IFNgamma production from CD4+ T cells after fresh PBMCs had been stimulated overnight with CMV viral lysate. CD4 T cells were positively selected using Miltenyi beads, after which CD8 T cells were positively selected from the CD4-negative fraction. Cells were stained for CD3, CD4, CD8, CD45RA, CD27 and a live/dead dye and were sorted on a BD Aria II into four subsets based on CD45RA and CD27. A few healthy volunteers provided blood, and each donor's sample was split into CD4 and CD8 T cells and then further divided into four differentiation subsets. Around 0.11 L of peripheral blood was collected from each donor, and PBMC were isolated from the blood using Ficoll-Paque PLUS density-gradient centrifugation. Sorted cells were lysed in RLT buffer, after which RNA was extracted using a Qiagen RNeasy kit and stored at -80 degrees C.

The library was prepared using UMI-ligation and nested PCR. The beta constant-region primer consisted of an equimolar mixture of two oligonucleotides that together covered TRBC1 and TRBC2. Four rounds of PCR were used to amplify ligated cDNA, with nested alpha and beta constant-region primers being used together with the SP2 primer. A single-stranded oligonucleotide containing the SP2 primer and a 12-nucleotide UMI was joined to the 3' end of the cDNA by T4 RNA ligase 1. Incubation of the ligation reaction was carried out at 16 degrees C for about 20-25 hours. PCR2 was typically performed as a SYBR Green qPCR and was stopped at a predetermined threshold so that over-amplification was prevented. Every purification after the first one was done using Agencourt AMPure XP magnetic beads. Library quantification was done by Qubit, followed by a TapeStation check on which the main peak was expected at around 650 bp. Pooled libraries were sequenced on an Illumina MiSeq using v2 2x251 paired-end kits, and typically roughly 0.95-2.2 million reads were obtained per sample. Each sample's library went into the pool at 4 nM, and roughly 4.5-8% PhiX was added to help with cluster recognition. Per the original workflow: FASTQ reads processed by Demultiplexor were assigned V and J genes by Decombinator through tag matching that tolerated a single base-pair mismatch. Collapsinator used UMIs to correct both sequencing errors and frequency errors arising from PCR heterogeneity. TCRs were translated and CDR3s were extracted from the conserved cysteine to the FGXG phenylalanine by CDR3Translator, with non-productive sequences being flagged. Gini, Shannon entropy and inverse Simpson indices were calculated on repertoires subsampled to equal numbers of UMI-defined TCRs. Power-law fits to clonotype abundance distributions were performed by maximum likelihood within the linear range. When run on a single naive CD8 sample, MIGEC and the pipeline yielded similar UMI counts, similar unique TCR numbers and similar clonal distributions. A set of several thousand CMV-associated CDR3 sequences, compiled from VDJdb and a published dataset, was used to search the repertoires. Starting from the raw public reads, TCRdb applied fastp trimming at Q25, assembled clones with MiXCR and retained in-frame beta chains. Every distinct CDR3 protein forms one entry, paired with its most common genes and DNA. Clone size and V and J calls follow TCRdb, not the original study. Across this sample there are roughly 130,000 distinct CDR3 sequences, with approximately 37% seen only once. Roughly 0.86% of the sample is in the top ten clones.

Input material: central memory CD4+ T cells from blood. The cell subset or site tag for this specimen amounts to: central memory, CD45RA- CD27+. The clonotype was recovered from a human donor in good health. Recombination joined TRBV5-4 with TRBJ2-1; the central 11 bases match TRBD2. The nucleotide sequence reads TGTGCCAGCAGCTTGGTGCTGACTAGCGGGGCAGTCTACAATGAGCAGTTCTTC. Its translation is CASSLVLTSGAVYNEQFF.